This TCR beta chain emerged from a study of blood T cells in healthy people across ages. Study information: Template switching captured about one barcoded beta molecule per two T cells.

Broader study findings: Naive and antigen-experienced cells could not be conclusively compared, given unsorted PBMCs.

Worth noting for this clonotype: Its antigen is undetermined.

Using a J-beta primer mix together with a sample-barcoded 5' primer, a second PCR was run for about 7 to 12 cycles. Every sample gave at least 2.5 million paired-end reads containing CDR3. TCRdb passed the 5' RACE reads through MiXCR, listing each CDR3 protein once. The repertoire holds 650,000 to 1,000,000 distinct CDR3 sequences, with about 36% as singletons. CDR3 length: 15 residues. Germline CDR1 and CDR2: SEHNR and FQNEAQ (reference sequence). The source is a man aged 18-30 years in good health. V usage is TRBV7-9 and J usage is TRBJ2-4, with TRBD1 identical over 10 bases. The DNA matches TRBJ2-7 better at its end, which makes the J call doubtful. Material: blood. This CDR3 is CASSLAGDRGYEQYF. The CDR3 nucleotides read TGTGCCAGCAGCTTAGCGGGGGACAGGGGCTACGAGCAGTACTTC.